The rows below give T cell receptor beta chains drawn from one sample of a study of blood T cell repertoires in COVID-19. Method: immunoSEQ multiplex PCR; TCRdb's copy keeps in-frame clones and lacks some. The sample yields some 270,000 clones, around 90% seen once. Sequences were obtained from PBMCs or T cells enriched from blood (not recorded which). These receptor sequences come from a man between 40 and 49 years old who had been exposed to COVID-19. CDR3s leave out the opening cysteine and the closing phenylalanine or tryptophan.

cdr3_aa: AISGSRGDGDTQY
v_call: TRBV10-3

cdr3_aa: SASEGHMNTEAF
v_call: TRBV20-1

cdr3_aa: ASSSGVGGQY
v_call: TRBV7-2

cdr3_aa: ASSDSRGARSPLH
v_call: TRBV13

cdr3_aa: ASSLDITGWTEAF
v_call: TRBV11-3

cdr3_aa: ASSQDDQEASSGNTIY
v_call: TRBV4-1

cdr3_aa: ASSYRSDRGGEQY
v_call: TRBV6-5

cdr3_aa: ASSFEDGYT
v_call: TRBV28

cdr3_aa: ASRPSGTGVGEQY
v_call: TRBV19

cdr3_aa: ASSFSGSDDNEQF
v_call: TRBV7-7

cdr3_aa: ASGGGTGSTGANVLT
v_call: TRBV9

cdr3_aa: ASSQDRGSQGYT
v_call: TRBV18

cdr3_aa: AWSKRQGATNEKLF
v_call: TRBV30

cdr3_aa: ASSLGTSGNDEQF
v_call: TRBV7-3

cdr3_aa: ASSVGTGGGQH
v_call: TRBV27

cdr3_aa: ASSVAAGVDSYNEQF
v_call: TRBV9

cdr3_aa: ASSIGGGAIDYGYT
v_call: TRBV19

cdr3_aa: ATSRGGTVKSSGNTIY
v_call: TRBV15